This T cell receptor (beta chain) was documented in a study of cytomegalovirus exposure and HLA in healthy donors. Study-level findings and limits: The investigators catalogued 150 to 200 TCR beta chains as cytomegalovirus-associated. First-cohort TCR clusters tended to co-occur in the approximately 130 validation repertoires, a later analysis found. Most observed TCR sequences were rare, whereas some public TCRs were detected in many donors.

Turning to this clone: The antigen is not known.

Germline CDR1 SNHLY, CDR2 FYNNEI. This CDR3 has 16 amino acids. The V segment lost 7 bases and the J segment 7 bases; nucleotides outside the gene matches: 13. Sequencing was performed with immunoSEQ multiplex PCR; in TCRdb, only in-frame clones are kept and a portion is missing. The repertoire has fewer than 400,000 clones, roughly 86% of them found once; the top ten carry around 0.88%. This sequence was found in a man aged 25 to 40 in good health and CMV-seronegative. V is TRBV2 and J is TRBJ1-6; the match to TRBD1 covers 7 bases. What was sequenced was PBMCs. The CDR3: CASILLEGAGNSPLHF. DNA of the CDR3: TGTGCCAGCATTTTATTGGAGGGGGCTGGGAATTCACCCCTCCACTTT. Complete variable domain (other parts from reference TRBV2 and TRBJ1-6): EPEVTQTPSHQVTQMGQEVILRCVPISNHLYFYWYRQILGQKVEFLVSFYNNEISEKSEIFDDQFSVERPDGSNFTLKIRSTKLEDSAMYFCASILLEGAGNSPLHFGNGTRLTVT.